This T cell receptor beta chain was sequenced in a study of blood T cells in healthy people across ages. Study outcomes and limitations: Comparison with aged donors showed that long-lived donors had more naive CD4+ cells and higher diversity.

The V segment lost 1 base and the J segment 6 bases; nucleotides outside the gene matches: 3. The CDR3 is 13 amino acids. Looked up from germline, CDR1 is SGHAT and CDR2 is FQNNGV. A sample-barcoded 5' primer and a J-beta primer mix were used in a second PCR of roughly 7 to 11 cycles. The template-switch adaptor, which had 12 random nucleotides, put a tag on each cDNA molecule. TCRdb independently ran MiXCR on the 5' RACE reads; one entry per CDR3 protein. Of 2 million or so distinct CDR3 sequences in the sample, about 50% are singletons; the top ten hold more than 2%. This clonotype was seen a few times. Its antigen remains unidentified.

The chain carries TRBV11-2 and TRBJ2-7, with TRBD1 matching 7 bases. The source of this sequence is a woman aged 40 to 49 in good health. Material for sequencing was blood. In nucleotides, the CDR3 is TGTGCCAGCAGCTTAGGACAGGGAGCCGAGCAGTACTTC. Translating gives CASSLGQGAEQYF.